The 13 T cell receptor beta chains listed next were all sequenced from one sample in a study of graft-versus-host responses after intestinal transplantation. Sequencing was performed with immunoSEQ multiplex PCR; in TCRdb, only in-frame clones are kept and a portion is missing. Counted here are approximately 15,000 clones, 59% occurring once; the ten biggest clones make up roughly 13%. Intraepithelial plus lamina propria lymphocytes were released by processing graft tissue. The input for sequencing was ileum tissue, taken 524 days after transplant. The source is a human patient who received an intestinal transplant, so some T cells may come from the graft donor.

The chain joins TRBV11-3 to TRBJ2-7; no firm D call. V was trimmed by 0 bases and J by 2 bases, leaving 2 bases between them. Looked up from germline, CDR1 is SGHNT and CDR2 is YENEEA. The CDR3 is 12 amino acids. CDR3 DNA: TGTGCCAGCAGCTTAGACACCTACGAGCAGTACTTC. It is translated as CASSLDTYEQYF.

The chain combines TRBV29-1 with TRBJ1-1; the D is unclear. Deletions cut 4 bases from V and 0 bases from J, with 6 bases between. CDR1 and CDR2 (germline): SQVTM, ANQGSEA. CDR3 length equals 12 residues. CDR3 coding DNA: TGCAGCGTTGGAGGTCTGAACACTGAAGCTTTCTTT. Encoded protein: CSVGGLNTEAFF.

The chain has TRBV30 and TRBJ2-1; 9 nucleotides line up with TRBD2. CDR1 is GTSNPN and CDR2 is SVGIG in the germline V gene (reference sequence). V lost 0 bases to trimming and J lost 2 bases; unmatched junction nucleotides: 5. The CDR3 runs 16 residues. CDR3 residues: CAWSVPRLAAYNEQFF. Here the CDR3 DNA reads TGTGCCTGGAGTGTACCAAGACTAGCGGCCTACAATGAGCAGTTCTTC.

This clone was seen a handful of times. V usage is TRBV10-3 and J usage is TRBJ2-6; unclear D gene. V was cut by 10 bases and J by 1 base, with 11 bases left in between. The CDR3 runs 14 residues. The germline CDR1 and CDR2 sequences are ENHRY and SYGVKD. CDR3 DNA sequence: TGTGCCACCGAAGCGTTTTCTGGGGCCAACGTCCTGACTTTC. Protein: CATEAFSGANVLTF.

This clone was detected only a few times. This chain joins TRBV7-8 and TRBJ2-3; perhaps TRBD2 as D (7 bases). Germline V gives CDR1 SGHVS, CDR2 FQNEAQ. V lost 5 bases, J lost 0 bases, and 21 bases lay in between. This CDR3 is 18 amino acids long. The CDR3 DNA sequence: TGTGCCAGCAGCCCGTTTGGGGGGGCGGCAGGGAGCACAGATACGCAGTATTTT. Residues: CASSPFGGAAGSTDTQYF. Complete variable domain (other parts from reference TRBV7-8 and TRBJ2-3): GAGVSQSPRYKVAKRGQDVALRCDPISGHVSLFWYQQALGQGPEFLTYFQNEAQLDKSGLPSDRFFAERPEGSVSTLKIQRTQQEDSAVYLCASSPFGGAAGSTDTQYFGPGTRLTVL.

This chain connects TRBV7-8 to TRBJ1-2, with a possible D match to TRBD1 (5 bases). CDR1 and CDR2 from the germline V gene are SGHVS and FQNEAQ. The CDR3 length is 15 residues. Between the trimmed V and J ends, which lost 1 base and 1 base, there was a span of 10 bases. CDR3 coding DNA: TGTGCCAGCAGCTTAGTGGCCGGGGGTAACTATGGCTACACCTTC. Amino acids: CASSLVAGGNYGYTF.

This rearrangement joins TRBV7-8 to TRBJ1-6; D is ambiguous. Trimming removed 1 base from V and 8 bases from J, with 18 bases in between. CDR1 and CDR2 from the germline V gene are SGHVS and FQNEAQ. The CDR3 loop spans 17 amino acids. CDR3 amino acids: CASSLGVNRGYYSPLHF. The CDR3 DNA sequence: TGTGCCAGCAGCTTAGGTGTCAACCGGGGTTACTATTCACCCCTCCACTTT.

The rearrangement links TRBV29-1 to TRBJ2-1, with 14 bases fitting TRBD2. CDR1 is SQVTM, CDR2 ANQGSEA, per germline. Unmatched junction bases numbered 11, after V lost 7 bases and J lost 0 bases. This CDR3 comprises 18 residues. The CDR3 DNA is TGCAGCGGGCGGGGCTTAGGACTAGCGGGGGGCTCCTACAATGAGCAGTTCTTC. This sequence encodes CSGRGLGLAGGSYNEQFF.

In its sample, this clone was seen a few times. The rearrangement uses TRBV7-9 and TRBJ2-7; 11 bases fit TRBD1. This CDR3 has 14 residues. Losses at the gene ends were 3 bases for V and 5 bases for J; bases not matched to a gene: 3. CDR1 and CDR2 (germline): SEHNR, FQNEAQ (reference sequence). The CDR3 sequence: CASSFRTGGHEQYF. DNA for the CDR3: TGTGCCAGCAGCTTTCGGACAGGGGGCCACGAGCAGTACTTC.

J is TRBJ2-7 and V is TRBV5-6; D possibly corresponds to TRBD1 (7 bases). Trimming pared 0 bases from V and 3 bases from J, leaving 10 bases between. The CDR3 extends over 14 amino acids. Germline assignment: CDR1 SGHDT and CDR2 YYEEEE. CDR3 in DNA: TGTGCCAGCAGCTTGGGACAGGGAGGCTACGAGCAGTACTTC. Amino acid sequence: CASSLGQGGYEQYF.

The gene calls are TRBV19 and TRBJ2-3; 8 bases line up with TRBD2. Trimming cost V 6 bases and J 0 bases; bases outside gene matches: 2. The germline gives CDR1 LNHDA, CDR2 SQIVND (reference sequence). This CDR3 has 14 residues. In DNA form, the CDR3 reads TGTGCCAGTAGATTAGCGGGGAGCACAGATACGCAGTATTTT. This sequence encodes CASRLAGSTDTQYF.

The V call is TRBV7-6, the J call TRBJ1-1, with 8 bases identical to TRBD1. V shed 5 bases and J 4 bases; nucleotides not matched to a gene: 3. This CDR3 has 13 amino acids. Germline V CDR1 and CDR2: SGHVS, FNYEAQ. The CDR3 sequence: CASSVTGGTEAFF. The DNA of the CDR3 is TGTGCCAGCAGCGTTACAGGGGGCACTGAAGCTTTCTTT. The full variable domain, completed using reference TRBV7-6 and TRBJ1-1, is GAGVSQSPRYKVTKRGQDVALRCDPISGHVSLYWYRQALGQGPEFLTYFNYEAQQDKSGLPNDRFSAERPEGSISTLTIQRTEQRDSAMYRCASSVTGGTEAFFGQGTRLTVV.

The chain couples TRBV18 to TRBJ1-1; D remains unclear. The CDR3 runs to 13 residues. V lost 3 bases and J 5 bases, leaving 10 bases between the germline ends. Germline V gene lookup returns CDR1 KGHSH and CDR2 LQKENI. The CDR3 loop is CASSPISVTEAFF. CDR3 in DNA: TGTGCCAGCTCACCGATTTCGGTGACTGAAGCTTTCTTT.